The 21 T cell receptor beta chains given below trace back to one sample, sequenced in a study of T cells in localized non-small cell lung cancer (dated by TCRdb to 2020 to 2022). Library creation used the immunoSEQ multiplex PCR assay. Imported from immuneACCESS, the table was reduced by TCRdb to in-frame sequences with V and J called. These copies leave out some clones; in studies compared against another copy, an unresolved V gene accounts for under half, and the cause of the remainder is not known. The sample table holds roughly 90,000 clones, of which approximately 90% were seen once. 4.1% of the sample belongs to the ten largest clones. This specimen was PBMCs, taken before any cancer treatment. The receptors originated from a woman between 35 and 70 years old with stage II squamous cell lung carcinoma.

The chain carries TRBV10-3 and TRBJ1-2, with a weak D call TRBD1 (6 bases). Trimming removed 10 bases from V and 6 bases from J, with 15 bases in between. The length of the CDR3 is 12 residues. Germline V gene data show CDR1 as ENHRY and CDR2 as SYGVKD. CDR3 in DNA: TGTGCCACCCAGGCAGGGGTAGATGGCTACACCTTC. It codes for CATQAGVDGYTF.

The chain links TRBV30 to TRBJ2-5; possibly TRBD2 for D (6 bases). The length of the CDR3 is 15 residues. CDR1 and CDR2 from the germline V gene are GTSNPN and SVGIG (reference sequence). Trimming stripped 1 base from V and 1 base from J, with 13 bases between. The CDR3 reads CAWSAFAGLQETQYF. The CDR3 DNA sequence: TGTGCCTGGAGTGCCTTCGCGGGGCTCCAAGAGACCCAGTACTTC.

CDR3 residues: CASSPSPLTYEQYF. CDR3 DNA: TGTGCCAGCAGCCCGAGCCCCCTTACCTACGAGCAGTACTTC. The V and J genes are TRBV11-3 and TRBJ2-7; D is uncertain. Between the trimmed V and J ends, which lost 5 bases and 2 bases, there was a span of 13 bases. Germline CDR1 SGHNT, CDR2 YENEEA. CDR3 length: 14 amino acids.

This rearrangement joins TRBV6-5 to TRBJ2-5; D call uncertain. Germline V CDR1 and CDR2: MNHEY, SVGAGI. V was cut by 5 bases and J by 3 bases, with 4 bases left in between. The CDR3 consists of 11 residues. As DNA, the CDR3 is TGTGCCAGCAGTCCAAAAGAGACCCAGTACTTC. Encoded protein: CASSPKETQYF.

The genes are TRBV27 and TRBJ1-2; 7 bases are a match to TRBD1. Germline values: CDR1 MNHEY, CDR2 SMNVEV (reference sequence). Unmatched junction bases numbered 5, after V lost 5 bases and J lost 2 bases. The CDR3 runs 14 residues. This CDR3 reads CASSRLDRNYGYTF. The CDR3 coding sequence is TGTGCCAGCAGTCGTTTGGACAGGAACTATGGCTACACCTTC.

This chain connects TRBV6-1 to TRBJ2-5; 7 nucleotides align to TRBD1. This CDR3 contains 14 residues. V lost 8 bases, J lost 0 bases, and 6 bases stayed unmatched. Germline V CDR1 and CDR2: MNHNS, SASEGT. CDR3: CASFDRAYQETQYF. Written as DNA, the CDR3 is TGTGCCAGCTTCGACAGGGCGTACCAAGAGACCCAGTACTTC.

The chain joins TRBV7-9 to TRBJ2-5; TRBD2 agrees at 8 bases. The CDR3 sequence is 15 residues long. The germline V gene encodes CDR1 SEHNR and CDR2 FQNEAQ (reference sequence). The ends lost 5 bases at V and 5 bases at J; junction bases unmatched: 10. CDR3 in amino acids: CASSVQGASGETQYF. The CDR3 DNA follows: TGTGCCAGCAGCGTCCAAGGGGCTAGCGGGGAGACCCAGTACTTC.

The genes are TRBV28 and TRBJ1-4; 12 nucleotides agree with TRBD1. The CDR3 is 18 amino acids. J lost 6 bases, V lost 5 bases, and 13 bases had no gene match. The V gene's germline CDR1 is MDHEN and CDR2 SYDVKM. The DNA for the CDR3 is TGTGCCAGCAGTCTACGGGGACAGGGGGCGATAGGCTATGAAAAACTGTTTTTT. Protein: CASSLRGQGAIGYEKLFF.

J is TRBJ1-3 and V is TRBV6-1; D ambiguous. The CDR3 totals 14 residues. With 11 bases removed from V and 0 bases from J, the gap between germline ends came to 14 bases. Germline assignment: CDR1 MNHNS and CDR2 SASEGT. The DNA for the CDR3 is TGTGCCGCCTCCGCAGGTCACTCTGGAAACACCATATATTTT. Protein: CAASAGHSGNTIYF.

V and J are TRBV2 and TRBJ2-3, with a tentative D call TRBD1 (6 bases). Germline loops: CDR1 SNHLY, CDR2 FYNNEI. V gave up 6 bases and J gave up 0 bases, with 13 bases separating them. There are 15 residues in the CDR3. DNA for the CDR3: TGTGCCAGCAGGCCTTGGACAGCGAGCACAGATACGCAGTATTTT. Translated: CASRPWTASTDTQYF.

DNA for the CDR3: TGCGCCAGCAGTGACAGGAATAATTCACCCCTCCACTTT. Translating it yields CASSDRNNSPLHF. The V call is TRBV10-1, the J call TRBJ1-6; D gene ambiguous. CDR3 length: 13 amino acids. Trimming left V 3 bases short and J 5 bases short, with 5 bases between. Germline V lookup: CDR1 WNHNN, CDR2 SYGVQD (reference sequence).

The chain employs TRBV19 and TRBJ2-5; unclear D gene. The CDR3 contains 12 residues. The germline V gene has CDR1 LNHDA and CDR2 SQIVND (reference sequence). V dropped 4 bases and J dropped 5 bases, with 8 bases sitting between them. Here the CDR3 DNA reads TGTGCCAGTAGTACCCTAGGGGAGACCCAGTACTTC. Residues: CASSTLGETQYF.

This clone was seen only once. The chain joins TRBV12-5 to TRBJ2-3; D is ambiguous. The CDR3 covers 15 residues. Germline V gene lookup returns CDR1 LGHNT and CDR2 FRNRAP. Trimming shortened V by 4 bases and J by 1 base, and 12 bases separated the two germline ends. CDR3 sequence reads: CASGWRDNGTDTQYF. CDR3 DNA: TGTGCTAGTGGTTGGAGAGACAACGGCACAGATACGCAGTATTTT. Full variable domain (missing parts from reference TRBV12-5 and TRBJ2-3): DARVTQTPRHKVTEMGQEVTMRCQPILGHNTVFWYRQTMMQGLELLAYFRNRAPLDDSGMPKDRFSAEMPDATLATLKIQPSEPRDSAVYFCASGWRDNGTDTQYFGPGTRLTVL.

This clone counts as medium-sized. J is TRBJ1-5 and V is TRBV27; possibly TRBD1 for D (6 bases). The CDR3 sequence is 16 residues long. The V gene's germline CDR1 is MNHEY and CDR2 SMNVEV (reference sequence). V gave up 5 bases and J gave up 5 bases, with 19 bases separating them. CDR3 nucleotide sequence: TGTGCCAGCAGTCCGCAACCGGGACAACCAGATCAGCCCCAGCATTTT. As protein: CASSPQPGQPDQPQHF.

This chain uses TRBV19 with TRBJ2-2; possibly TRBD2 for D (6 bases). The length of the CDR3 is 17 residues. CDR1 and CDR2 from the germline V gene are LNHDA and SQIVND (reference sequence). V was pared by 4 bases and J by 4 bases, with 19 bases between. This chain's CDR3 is CASSTRGEGVGTGELFF. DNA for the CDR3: TGTGCCAGTAGTACGCGGGGCGAGGGAGTGGGCACCGGGGAGCTGTTTTTT.

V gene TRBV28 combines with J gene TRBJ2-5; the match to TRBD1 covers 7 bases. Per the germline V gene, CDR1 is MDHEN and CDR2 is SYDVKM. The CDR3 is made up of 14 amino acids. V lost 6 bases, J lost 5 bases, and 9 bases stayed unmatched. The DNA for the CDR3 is TGTGCCAGCAGGGGATCACAGGGGAGCGAGACCCAGTACTTC. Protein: CASRGSQGSETQYF. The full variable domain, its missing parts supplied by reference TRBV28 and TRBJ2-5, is DVKVTQSSRYLVKRTGEKVFLECVQDMDHENMFWYRQDPGLGLRLIYFSYDVKMKEKGDIPEGYSVSREKKERFSLILESASTNQTSMYLCASRGSQGSETQYFGPGTRLLVL.

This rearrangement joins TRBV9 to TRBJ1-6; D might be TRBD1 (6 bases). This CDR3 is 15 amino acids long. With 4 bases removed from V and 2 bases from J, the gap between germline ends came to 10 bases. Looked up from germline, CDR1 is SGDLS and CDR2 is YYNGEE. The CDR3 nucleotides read TGTGCCAGCAGCAGCCGGACAGCCTATAATTCACCCCTCCACTTT. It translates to CASSSRTAYNSPLHF.

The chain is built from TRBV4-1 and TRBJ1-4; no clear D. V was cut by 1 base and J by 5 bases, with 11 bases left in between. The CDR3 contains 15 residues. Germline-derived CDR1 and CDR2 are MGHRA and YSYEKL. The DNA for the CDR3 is TGCGCCAGCAGCCAAGGACTGGTCACCAATGAAAAACTGTTTTTT. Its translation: CASSQGLVTNEKLFF.

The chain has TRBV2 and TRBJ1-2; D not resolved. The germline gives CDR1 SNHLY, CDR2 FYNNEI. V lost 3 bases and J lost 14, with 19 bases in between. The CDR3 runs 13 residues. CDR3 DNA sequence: TGTGCCAGCAGTGATTGGTGGCCGCCCAGTAAGACCTTC. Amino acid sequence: CASSDWWPPSKTF.

In DNA form, the CDR3 reads TGTGCCAGCACCCGGTCCTGGACTATCGATGGCTACACCTTC. This codes for CASTRSWTIDGYTF. The V call is TRBV6-1, the J call TRBJ1-2; D call uncertain. CDR3 size: 14 residues. Trimming shortened V by 7 bases and J by 6 bases, and 18 bases separated the two germline ends. Per germline, CDR1 MNHNS and CDR2 SASEGT.

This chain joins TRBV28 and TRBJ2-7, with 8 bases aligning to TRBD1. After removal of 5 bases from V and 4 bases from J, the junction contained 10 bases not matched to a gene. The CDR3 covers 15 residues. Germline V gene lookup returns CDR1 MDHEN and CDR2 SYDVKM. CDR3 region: CASSPRQGLQYEQYF. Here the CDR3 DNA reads TGTGCCAGCAGTCCAAGACAGGGGTTGCAGTACGAGCAGTACTTC.